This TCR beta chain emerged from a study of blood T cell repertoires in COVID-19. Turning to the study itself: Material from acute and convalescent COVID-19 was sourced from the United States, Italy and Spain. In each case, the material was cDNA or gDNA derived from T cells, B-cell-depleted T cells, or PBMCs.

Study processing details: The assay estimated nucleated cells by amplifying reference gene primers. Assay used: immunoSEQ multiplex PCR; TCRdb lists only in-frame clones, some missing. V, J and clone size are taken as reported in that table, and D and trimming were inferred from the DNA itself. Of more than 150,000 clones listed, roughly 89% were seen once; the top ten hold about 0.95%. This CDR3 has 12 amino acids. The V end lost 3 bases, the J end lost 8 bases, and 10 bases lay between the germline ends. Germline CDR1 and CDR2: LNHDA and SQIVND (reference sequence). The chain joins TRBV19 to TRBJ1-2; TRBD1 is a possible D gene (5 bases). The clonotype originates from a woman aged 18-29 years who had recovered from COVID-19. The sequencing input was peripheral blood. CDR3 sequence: CASSMKGSGYTF. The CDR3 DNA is TGTGCCAGTAGTATGAAGGGGTCCGGCTACACCTTC.